This TCR beta chain was captured in a study of T cells in Graves' hyperthyroidism and ophthalmopathy. A single count supports this clonotype. What it binds is not known. Investigators excluded patients with uncontrolled infection, other autoimmune disease, pregnancy or lactation. Germline V lookup: CDR1 SGHRS, CDR2 YFSETQ. V trimming: 3 bases; J trimming: 9 bases; junction bases outside the gene matches: 10. The CDR3 totals 14 residues. Regions amplified from RNA transcripts were the TCR beta CDR3 regions. A first-round RT-PCR of the TCR CDR3 used the HTBI primer set. TCRdb redid the calling of the multiplex PCR reads with MiXCR, one entry per CDR3 protein. Of 450,000 to 700,000 distinct CDR3 sequences listed, 35% to 55% are singletons. Study outcomes and limitations: Blood also showed most of the thyroid clonotypes that were expanded above 0.001. Ophthalmopathy, which appeared later, was predicted by the model a median about 5.9 months before onset.

The sequenced sample consisted of peripheral blood or thyroid tissue (not recorded which). The chain carries TRBV5-1 and TRBJ1-2, with 8 nucleotides matching TRBD1. The receptor's source is a woman between 18 and 29 years old with Graves' hyperthyroidism. The CDR3 DNA follows: TGCGCCAGCAGCTACCCTGACAGGGGAAACCGCTACACCTTC. This sequence encodes CASSYPDRGNRYTF.